These 19 T cell receptor beta chains came from one sample sequenced in a study of cytomegalovirus exposure and HLA in healthy donors. PCR involved 60 Vbeta and 13 Jbeta primers. Measured with immunoSEQ multiplex PCR; TCRdb has only the in-frame clones, and not every one. Here the sample spans about 130,000 clones, approximately 8.8% being singletons. The specimen was PBMCs. These receptors were obtained from a middle-aged man in good health and CMV-seronegative.

A few counts support this clone. J is TRBJ1-5 and V is TRBV2, with 9 bases identical to TRBD1. V lost 6 bases to trimming and J lost 7 bases; unmatched junction nucleotides: 7. This CDR3 has 14 amino acids. Germline CDR1 and CDR2: SNHLY and FYNNEI. CDR3 in amino acids: CASSSGTGIQPQHF. Here the CDR3 DNA reads TGTGCCAGCAGCTCCGGGACAGGGATACAGCCCCAGCATTTT.

The rearrangement uses TRBV2 and TRBJ2-5, with D maybe TRBD2 (7 bases). V lost 11 bases to trimming and J lost 5 bases, with 15 bases between them. Germline V gene lookup returns CDR1 SNHLY and CDR2 FYNNEI. This CDR3 has 12 amino acids. CDR3 bases: TGTGCCGCGGCGCGGGGGCGGGAGACCCAGTACTTC. This encodes CAAARGRETQYF.

The chain uses TRBV7-9 and TRBJ2-1; maybe TRBD2 (6 bases). The V and J ends lost 0 bases and 3 bases respectively, with 9 bases between them. The germline V gene has CDR1 SEHNR and CDR2 FQNEAQ (reference sequence). The CDR3 has 15 residues. CDR3 residues: CASSLASGDYNEQFF. The CDR3 bases are TGTGCCAGCAGCTTAGCGTCGGGGGACTACAATGAGCAGTTCTTC.

V usage is TRBV6-1 and J usage is TRBJ1-1; TRBD1 agrees at 7 bases. V was pared by 1 base and J by 4 bases, with 6 bases of the junction left unmatched. The CDR3 sequence is 15 residues long. Per the germline V gene, CDR1 is MNHNS and CDR2 is SASEGT. CDR3 protein: CASSEEEGAGTEAFF. The CDR3 region has the DNA TGTGCCAGCAGTGAAGAGGAGGGGGCAGGCACTGAAGCTTTCTTT.

With regard to this clone: This sample also contains other DNA sequences that code for the same CDR3. The chain combines TRBV7-8 with TRBJ1-1; the D gene is possibly TRBD1 (6 bases). The CDR3 totals 13 residues. The germline V gene encodes CDR1 SGHVS and CDR2 FQNEAQ. Trimming took 5 bases from V and 2 from J, leaving 9 bases between them. The CDR3 sequence: CASSLQGNTEAFF. CDR3 in DNA: TGTGCCAGCAGCCTACAGGGAAACACTGAAGCTTTCTTT.

This clone was seen a handful of times. The chain links TRBV14 to TRBJ2-1, with TRBD2 identical over 12 bases. Germline V gene lookup returns CDR1 SGHDN and CDR2 FVKESK. This CDR3 region has 20 residues. V lost 0 bases and J lost 4; bases outside the gene matches: 13. CDR3 sequence (DNA): TGTGCCAGCAGCCAAGATCAGGTCGGACTAGCGGGGAGTAGTTACAATGAGCAGTTCTTC. This encodes CASSQDQVGLAGSSYNEQFF.

A few counts support this clone. The V and J genes are TRBV7-2 and TRBJ1-5; 8 nucleotides align to TRBD1. This CDR3 has 16 amino acids. Trimming cost V 2 bases and J 6 bases; bases outside gene matches: 9. CDR1 is SGHTA and CDR2 is FQGNSA in the germline V gene. As DNA, the CDR3 is TGTGCCAGCAGCTTAAACCAACAGGGGGGGGGTCAGCCCCAGCATTTT. This gives the protein CASSLNQQGGGQPQHF.

This clone came up a few times. The chain carries TRBV5-6 and TRBJ2-7; no reliable D call. The CDR3 loop spans 14 amino acids. Trimming pared 3 bases from V and 0 bases from J, leaving 10 bases between. Germline V gene lookup returns CDR1 SGHDT and CDR2 YYEEEE. The CDR3: CASSWSFSSYEQYF. The CDR3 DNA sequence: TGTGCCAGCAGCTGGTCCTTTAGCTCCTACGAGCAGTACTTC.

This clone was detected only a few times. V usage is TRBV19 and J usage is TRBJ2-2, with 8 bases lining up with TRBD2. V lost 1 base and J lost 6; bases outside the gene matches: 7. CDR1 is LNHDA, CDR2 SQIVND, per germline (reference sequence). This CDR3 comprises 16 residues. The CDR3 region is CASSIGGRGAPGELFF. The CDR3 DNA is TGTGCCAGTAGTATAGGAGGGCGGGGGGCCCCCGGGGAGCTGTTTTTT.

This clone was picked up a small number of times. The rearrangement uses TRBV9 and TRBJ1-6; TRBD1 matches at 7 bases. V dropped 0 bases and J dropped 9; count of bases not matched to a gene: 6. Germline CDR1 SGDLS, CDR2 YYNGEE. There are 15 residues in the CDR3. Here the CDR3 DNA reads TGTGCCAGCAGCGTAGAAGCAGGGGGTACTTCACCCCTCCACTTT. Amino acid sequence: CASSVEAGGTSPLHF.

The gene calls are TRBV10-3 and TRBJ1-2; D unclear. In germline, CDR1 is ENHRY, CDR2 SYGVKD. The V gene lost 5 bases and the J gene lost 5 bases, with 12 bases spanning the gap. CDR3 length: 13 amino acids. The CDR3 coding sequence is TGTGCCATCAGTCCGGACTTGCTATATGGCTACACCTTC. It is translated as CAISPDLLYGYTF.

The sample holds a few counts of this clone. The chain links TRBV5-4 to TRBJ2-3; 8 bases match TRBD2. The germline CDR1 and CDR2 sequences are SGHNT and YYREEE (reference sequence). The CDR3 has 17 residues. Unmatched junction bases numbered 9, after V lost 0 bases and J lost 3 bases. CDR3 amino acids: CASSLGFGGAGTDTQYF. The CDR3 nucleotides read TGTGCCAGCAGCTTGGGATTCGGGGGGGCAGGAACAGATACGCAGTATTTT. Together with reference TRBV5-4 and TRBJ2-3, the CDR3 gives the full variable domain: ETGVTQSPTHLIKTRGQQVTLRCSSQSGHNTVSWYQQALGQGPQFIFQYYREEENGRGNFPPRFSGLQFPNYSSELNVNALELDDSALYLCASSLGFGGAGTDTQYFGPGTRLTVL.

This clone showed up just a few times. The chain combines TRBV6-6 with TRBJ2-4, with TRBD2 matching over 9 bases. Per the germline V gene, CDR1 is MNHNY and CDR2 is SVGAGI (reference sequence). The ends lost 6 bases at V and 4 bases at J; junction bases unmatched: 1. The CDR3 contains 13 residues. The CDR3 bases are TGTGCCAGCAGGCGGGGGGGAAAAAACATTCAGTACTTC. Protein sequence: CASRRGGKNIQYF.

A few counts support this clone. This sequence joins TRBV19 and TRBJ1-2, with TRBD1 matching over 12 bases. With V trimmed by 7 bases and J by 7 bases, 7 bases remained unmatched. CDR1 LNHDA and CDR2 SQIVND come from the germline V gene (reference sequence). There are 14 residues in the CDR3. DNA for the CDR3: TGTGCCAGTACCGAGGGACAGGGGGCGCGTGGCTACACCTTC. Amino acid sequence: CASTEGQGARGYTF.

The V call is TRBV2, the J call TRBJ1-2; tentative D call: TRBD1 (6 bases). Trimming removed 6 bases at V and 2 bases at J, with 13 bases between. The CDR3 length is 14 residues. The germline CDR1 and CDR2 sequences are SNHLY and FYNNEI. The CDR3 coding sequence is TGTGCCAGCAGGTTGACAGGAGCAAACTATGGCTACACCTTC. Protein sequence: CASRLTGANYGYTF.

This chain joins TRBV6-6 and TRBJ1-1, with TRBD1 identical over 7 bases. Germline assignment: CDR1 MNHNY and CDR2 SVGAGI (reference sequence). With 7 bases clipped from V and 4 bases from J, the junction kept 9 bases outside the gene matches. This CDR3 has 14 amino acids. CDR3 nucleotides: TGTGCCAGCACCCTTCAGGGGGGCCGCACTGAAGCTTTCTTT. Protein: CASTLQGGRTEAFF.

This chain uses TRBV5-1 with TRBJ2-4; the match to TRBD2 covers 10 bases. V lost 4 bases to trimming and J lost 3 bases; unmatched junction nucleotides: 7. Germline CDR1 is SGHRS and CDR2 is YFSETQ. This CDR3 spans 16 amino acids. The CDR3 coding sequence is TGCGCCAGCAGCCCGGGACTAGCGATGGACAAAAACATTCAGTACTTC. It is translated as CASSPGLAMDKNIQYF. The full variable domain, its missing parts supplied by reference TRBV5-1 and TRBJ2-4, is KAGVTQTPRYLIKTRGQQVTLSCSPISGHRSVSWYQQTPGQGLQFLFEYFSETQRNKGNFPGRFSGRQFSNSRSEMNVSTLELGDSALYLCASSPGLAMDKNIQYFGAGTRLSVL.

In DNA, the CDR3 is TGCGCCAGCAGCCCCTCCTGGATAGGGGCCACTGAAGCTTTCTTT. Translation gives CASSPSWIGATEAFF. This chain connects TRBV4-3 to TRBJ1-1; a possible D gene is TRBD1 (5 bases). Germline CDR1 is LGHNA and CDR2 is YSLEER. V lost 4 bases, J lost 4 bases, and 16 bases lay in between. The CDR3 consists of 15 residues.

This clone was seen only a few times. The V call is TRBV7-3, the J call TRBJ2-1, with 7 bases aligning to TRBD1. Germline assignment: CDR1 SGHTA and CDR2 FQGTGA. After removal of 5 bases from V and 5 bases from J, the junction contained 9 bases not matched to a gene. The CDR3 covers 15 residues. This chain's CDR3 is CASSPHRGAHNEQFF. As DNA, the CDR3 is TGTGCCAGCAGCCCCCACAGGGGCGCTCACAATGAGCAGTTCTTC.